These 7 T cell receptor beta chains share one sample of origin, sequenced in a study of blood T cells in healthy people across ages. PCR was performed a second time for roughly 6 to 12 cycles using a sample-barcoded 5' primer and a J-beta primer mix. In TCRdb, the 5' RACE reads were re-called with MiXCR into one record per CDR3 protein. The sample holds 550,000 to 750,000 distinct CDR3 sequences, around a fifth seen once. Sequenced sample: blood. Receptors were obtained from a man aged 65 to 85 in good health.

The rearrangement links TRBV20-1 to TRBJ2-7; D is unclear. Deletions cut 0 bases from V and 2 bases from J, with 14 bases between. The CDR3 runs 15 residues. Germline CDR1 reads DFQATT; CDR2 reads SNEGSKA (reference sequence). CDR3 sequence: CSARDQASATYEQYF. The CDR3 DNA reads TGCAGTGCTAGAGATCAGGCGAGTGCCACCTACGAGCAGTACTTC.

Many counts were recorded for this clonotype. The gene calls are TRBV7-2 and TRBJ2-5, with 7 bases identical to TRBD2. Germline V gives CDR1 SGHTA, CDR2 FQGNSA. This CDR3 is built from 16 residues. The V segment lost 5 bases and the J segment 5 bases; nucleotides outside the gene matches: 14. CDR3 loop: CASSPRTRARRETQYF. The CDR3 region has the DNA TGTGCCAGCAGCCCAAGGACTAGAGCTCGGAGGGAGACCCAGTACTTC.

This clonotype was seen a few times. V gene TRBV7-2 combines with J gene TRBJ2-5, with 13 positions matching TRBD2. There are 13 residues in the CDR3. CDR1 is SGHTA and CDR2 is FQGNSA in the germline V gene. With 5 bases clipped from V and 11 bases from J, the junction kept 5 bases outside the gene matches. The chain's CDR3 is CASSTGLAGEQYF. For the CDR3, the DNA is TGTGCCAGCAGCACCGGACTAGCGGGGGAGCAGTACTTC.

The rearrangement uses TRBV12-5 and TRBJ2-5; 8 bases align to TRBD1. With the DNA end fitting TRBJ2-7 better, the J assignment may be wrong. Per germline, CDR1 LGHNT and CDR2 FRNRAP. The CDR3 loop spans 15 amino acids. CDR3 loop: CASGRKTTGVHEQYF. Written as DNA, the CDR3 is TGTGCTAGTGGGCGAAAAACGACAGGGGTCCACGAGCAGTACTTC.

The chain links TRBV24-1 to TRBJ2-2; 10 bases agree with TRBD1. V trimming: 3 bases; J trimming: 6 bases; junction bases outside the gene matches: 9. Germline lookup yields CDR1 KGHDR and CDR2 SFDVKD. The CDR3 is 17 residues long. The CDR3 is CATSDVAGTGDAGELFF. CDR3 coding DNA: TGTGCCACCAGTGATGTAGCCGGGACAGGGGACGCCGGGGAGCTGTTTTTT.

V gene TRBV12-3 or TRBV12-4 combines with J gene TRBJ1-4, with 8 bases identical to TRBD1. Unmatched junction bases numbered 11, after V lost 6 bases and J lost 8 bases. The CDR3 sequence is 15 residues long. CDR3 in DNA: TGTGCCAGCAGACTTGCAGGGGGCACCAGAGAAAAACTGTTTTTT. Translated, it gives CASRLAGGTREKLFF.

CDR3 in DNA: TGCAGTGCCTCCTCCGGGACTAGAACCTACAATGAGCAGTTCTTC. Translating it yields CSASSGTRTYNEQFF. The chain combines TRBV20-1 with TRBJ2-1, with TRBD2 matching over 8 bases. V lost 6 bases, J lost 2 bases, and 9 bases stayed unmatched. CDR1 DFQATT and CDR2 SNEGSKA come from the germline V gene (reference sequence). The CDR3 runs 15 residues.